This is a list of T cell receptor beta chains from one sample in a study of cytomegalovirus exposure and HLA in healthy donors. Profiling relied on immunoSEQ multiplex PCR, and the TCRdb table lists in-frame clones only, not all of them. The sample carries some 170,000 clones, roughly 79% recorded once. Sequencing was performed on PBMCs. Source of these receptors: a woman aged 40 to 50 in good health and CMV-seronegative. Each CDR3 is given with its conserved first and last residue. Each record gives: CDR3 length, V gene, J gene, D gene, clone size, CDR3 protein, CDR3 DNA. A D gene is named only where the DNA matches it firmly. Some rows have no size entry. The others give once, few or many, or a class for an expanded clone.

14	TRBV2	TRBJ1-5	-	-	CASQGQQLNQPQHF	TGTGCCAGCCAAGGACAGCAGCTTAATCAGCCCCAGCATTTT
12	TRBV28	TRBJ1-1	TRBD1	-	CASSLTGTKAFF	TGTGCCAGCAGCCTGACAGGGACCAAAGCTTTCTTT
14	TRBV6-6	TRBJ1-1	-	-	CASSYAGPNTEAFF	TGTGCCAGCAGTTACGCAGGGCCCAACACTGAAGCTTTCTTT
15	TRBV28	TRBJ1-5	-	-	CASSLGASDNQPQHF	TGTGCCAGCAGTTTAGGGGCGTCCGACAATCAGCCCCAGCATTTT
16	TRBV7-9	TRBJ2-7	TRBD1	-	CASSSYGQGTSYEQYF	TGTGCCAGCAGCTCCTACGGACAGGGAACCTCCTACGAGCAGTACTTC
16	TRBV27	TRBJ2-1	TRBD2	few	CASSSRSGTSSNEQFF	TGTGCCAGCAGTAGCAGGTCCGGGACTAGTTCCAATGAGCAGTTCTTC
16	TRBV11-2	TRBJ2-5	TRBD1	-	CASSTRQGTSRETQYF	TGTGCCAGCAGCACACGACAGGGCACCTCAAGAGAGACCCAGTACTTC
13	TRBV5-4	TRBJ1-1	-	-	CASSFPYDTEAFF	TGTGCCAGCAGCTTCCCCTACGACACTGAAGCTTTCTTT
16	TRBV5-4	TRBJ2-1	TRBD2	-	CASSSGGLAGVFEQFF	TGTGCCAGCAGCTCAGGCGGACTAGCGGGAGTATTTGAGCAGTTCTTC
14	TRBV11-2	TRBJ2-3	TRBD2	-	CASSLGTRVDTQYF	TGTGCCAGCAGCTTAGGGACTAGGGTAGATACGCAGTATTTT
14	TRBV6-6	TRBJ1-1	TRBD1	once	CASNQQGGNTEAFF	TGTGCCAGCAACCAACAGGGGGGGAACACTGAAGCTTTCTTT
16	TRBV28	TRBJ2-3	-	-	CASSLMRGGVTDTQYF	TGTGCCAGCAGTTTAATGCGCGGAGGGGTCACAGATACGCAGTATTTT
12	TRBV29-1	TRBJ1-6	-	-	CSVGEVGGSLHF	TGCAGCGTTGGAGAGGTCGGGGGTTCCCTCCACTTT
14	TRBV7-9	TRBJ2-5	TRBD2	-	CASSLRLAGETQYF	TGTGCCAGCAGTCTTAGACTAGCGGGAGAGACCCAGTACTTC
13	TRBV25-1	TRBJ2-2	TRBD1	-	CAIQGANTGELFF	TGTGCCATACAGGGGGCGAACACCGGGGAGCTGTTTTTT
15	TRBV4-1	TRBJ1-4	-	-	CASSQEGTKNEKLFF	TGCGCCAGCAGCCAAGAAGGGACAAAAAATGAAAAACTGTTTTTT